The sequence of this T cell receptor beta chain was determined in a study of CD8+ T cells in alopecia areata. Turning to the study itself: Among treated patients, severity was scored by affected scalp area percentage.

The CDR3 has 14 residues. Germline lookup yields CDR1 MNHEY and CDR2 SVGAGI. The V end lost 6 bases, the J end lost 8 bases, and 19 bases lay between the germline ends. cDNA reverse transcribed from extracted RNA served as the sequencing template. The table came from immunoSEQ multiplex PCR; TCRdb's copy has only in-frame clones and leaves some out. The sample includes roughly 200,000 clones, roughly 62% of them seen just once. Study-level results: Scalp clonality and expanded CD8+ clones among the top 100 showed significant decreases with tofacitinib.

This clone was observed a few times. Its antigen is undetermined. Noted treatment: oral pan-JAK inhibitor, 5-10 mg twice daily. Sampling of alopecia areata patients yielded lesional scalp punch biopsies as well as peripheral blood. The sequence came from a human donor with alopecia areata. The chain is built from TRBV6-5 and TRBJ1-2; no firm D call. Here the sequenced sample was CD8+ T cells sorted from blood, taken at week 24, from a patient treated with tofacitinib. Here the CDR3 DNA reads TGTGCCAGCAGCCCTGGACTTCGGGGAGGCGGCTACACCTTC. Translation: CASSPGLRGGGYTF.